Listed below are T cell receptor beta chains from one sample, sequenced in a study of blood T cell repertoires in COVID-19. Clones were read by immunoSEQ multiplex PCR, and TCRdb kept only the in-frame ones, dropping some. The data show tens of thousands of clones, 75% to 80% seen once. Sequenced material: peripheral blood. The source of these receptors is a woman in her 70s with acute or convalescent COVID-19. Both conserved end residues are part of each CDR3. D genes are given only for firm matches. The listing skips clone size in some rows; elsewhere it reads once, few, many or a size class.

TGTGCCAGCAGCCCGAAGGGACTAGCGGGAGAAACAGATACGCAGTATTTT	CASSPKGLAGETDTQYF	-	TRBD2	TRBV7-9	TRBJ2-3
TGTGCCAGCATCTCGGCCGGGACAGCCTATGGCTACACCTTC	CASISAGTAYGYTF	-	TRBD1	TRBV28	TRBJ1-2
TGTGCCAGCACGCCAGCGGGGAGCTACGAGCAGTACTTC	CASTPAGSYEQYF	-	TRBD2	TRBV7-8	TRBJ2-7
TGTGCCAGCATTCCGAGCTTCGCGAACACCGGGGAGCTGTTTTTT	CASIPSFANTGELFF	few	-	TRBV6-5	TRBJ2-2
TGTGCCAGCAGCCCTGGGGGGGGCATTGGAAACACCATATATTTT	CASSPGGGIGNTIYF	-	-	TRBV7-3	TRBJ1-3
TGCGCCAGCAGCTTGGATGGGACAGGGAGTAGGGAGCAGTACTTC	CASSLDGTGSREQYF	-	TRBD1	TRBV5-1	TRBJ2-7
TGTGCCAGCAGCAAACGAGAAGGGCTAGGGGCCGGGGAGCTGTTTTTT	CASSKREGLGAGELFF	once	-	TRBV21-1	TRBJ2-2
TGTGCCAGCAGCTTAAGCCCTCAGGGGGTGAACACTGAAGCTTTCTTT	CASSLSPQGVNTEAFF	-	TRBD1	TRBV7-3	TRBJ1-1
TGTGCCAGCAAACAAGACAGTACTAATGAAAAACTGTTTTTT	CASKQDSTNEKLFF	-	-	TRBV2	TRBJ1-4
TGCGCCAGCAGCCTCAGGGTCGGGTACGAGCAGTACTTC	CASSLRVGYEQYF	-	-	TRBV4-1	TRBJ2-7
TGCGCCAGCAGCCACCTCGGGACAGCTACCTACAATGAGCAGTTCTTC	CASSHLGTATYNEQFF	-	TRBD1	TRBV4-1	TRBJ2-1
TGCGCCAGCAGTAAGACAGACAAACATGAGCAGTTCTTC	CASSKTDKHEQFF	-	-	TRBV23-1	TRBJ2-1
TGCGCCAGCAGCCCTGTACGACAGGGGACTAATGAAAAACTGTTTTTT	CASSPVRQGTNEKLFF	-	TRBD1	TRBV5-1	TRBJ1-4
TGTGCCAGCAGTGGGGCAGGGCCCCAGCATTTT	CASSGAGPQHF	many	-	TRBV12-3/TRBV12-4	TRBJ1-5
TGCGCCAGCAGCTTTGGACAGTCAACTAATGAAAAACTGTTTTTT	CASSFGQSTNEKLFF	-	-	TRBV5-1	TRBJ1-4
TGCGCCAGCAGCATAAGCGGGGGGGACACAGATACGCAGTATTTT	CASSISGGDTDTQYF	-	TRBD2	TRBV4-3	TRBJ2-3
TGTGCCAGCCTAAGGACTAGCGGAGGGGGAGAGCAGTACTTC	CASLRTSGGGEQYF	-	TRBD2	TRBV2	TRBJ2-7
TGTGCCAGCAGCCTTACCGGGACTTTGTACACTGAAGCTTTCTTT	CASSLTGTLYTEAFF	many	-	TRBV11-2	TRBJ1-1
TGTGCCAGCAGCCTCCAACTAGCAAATGAGCAGTTCTTC	CASSLQLANEQFF	-	-	TRBV14	TRBJ2-1
TGTGCCAGCTCACCTCAGGCAGATACGCAGTATTTT	CASSPQADTQYF	-	-	TRBV18	TRBJ2-3
TGTGCCAGCAGCTTAGCCCTAGCGCCGGTTAATGAGCAGTTCTTC	CASSLALAPVNEQFF	-	-	TRBV7-9	TRBJ2-1
TGTGCCAGCAGCTTCGAGAGGGGGTGGGGCACTGAAGCTTTCTTT	CASSFERGWGTEAFF	-	-	TRBV7-8	TRBJ1-1
TGTGCCAGCACCAAAGGGGATTCGGGCTTCTACACCTTC	CASTKGDSGFYTF	few	-	TRBV11-2	TRBJ1-2
TGTGCCAGCAGCCCCTGGGGCGGGGTAGAGACCCAGTACTTC	CASSPWGGVETQYF	-	-	TRBV3-1/TRBV3-2	TRBJ2-5
TGTGCCAGACGGGGACAGGGGACCAAAAACATTCAGTACTTC	CARRGQGTKNIQYF	-	TRBD1	TRBV19	TRBJ2-4
TGTGCCAGCAGTTTCCTACAGGGTGGTGAAAAACTGTTTTTT	CASSFLQGGEKLFF	-	-	TRBV28	TRBJ1-4
TGTGCCAGCAGCTCGGGGGGGACTAGCGCTTACGAGCAGTACTTC	CASSSGGTSAYEQYF	-	TRBD2	TRBV7-3	TRBJ2-7
TGTGCCAGCAGCTCCGGGACAGGGATAACCGGGGAGCTGTTTTTT	CASSSGTGITGELFF	few	TRBD1	TRBV7-3	TRBJ2-2
TGTGCCAGCGCACCCTCTTTCCTAGATGAAAAACTGTTTTTT	CASAPSFLDEKLFF	-	-	TRBV7-9	TRBJ1-4
TGCGCCAGCAGCTTGGAGGGAGGACACACCGGGGAGCTGTTTTTT	CASSLEGGHTGELFF	-	-	TRBV5-1	TRBJ2-2
TGTGCCAGCAGTCCAGGACTAGCGTTAGTCTACGAGCAGTACTTC	CASSPGLALVYEQYF	-	TRBD2	TRBV6-5	TRBJ2-7
TGTGCCAGCAGTTTCCCGGGCTCCTACGAGCAGTACTTC	CASSFPGSYEQYF	few	-	TRBV12-3/TRBV12-4	TRBJ2-7
TGTGCCAGCTCACCACCCGGACAGGGCCTCGAGCAGTACTTC	CASSPPGQGLEQYF	once	TRBD1	TRBV18	TRBJ2-7
TGTGCCTGGAGTCGGGGGGAAGGTGGCTACACCTTC	CAWSRGEGGYTF	-	-	TRBV30	TRBJ1-2
TGTGCCAGTAGTATGGGACTAGCCTACAATGAGCAGTTCTTC	CASSMGLAYNEQFF	-	TRBD2	TRBV19	TRBJ2-1
TGTGCCAGCAGCCAAGATTACGGGACAGGGTACATGGGTGAAGCTTTCTTT	CASSQDYGTGYMGEAFF	-	TRBD1	TRBV3-1/TRBV3-2	TRBJ1-1
TGTGCCAGCAAGTCAGGACTTGAAGCTTTCTTT	CASKSGLEAFF	-	-	TRBV3-1/TRBV3-2	TRBJ1-1
TGTGCCAGCACCGAAGACAGGATTAATTCACCCCTCCACTTT	CASTEDRINSPLHF	-	-	TRBV6-5	TRBJ1-6
TGTGCCAGCAGCTCCACAATCAGCACTGAAGCTTTCTTT	CASSSTISTEAFF	-	-	TRBV7-8	TRBJ1-1
TGTGCCACCGAGGGACTAGTCCATGAGCAGTTCTTC	CATEGLVHEQFF	-	TRBD2	TRBV28	TRBJ2-1
TGTGCCACCAGAGCCGGGACAGGGGACAATGAGCAGTTCTTC	CATRAGTGDNEQFF	-	TRBD1	TRBV24-1	TRBJ2-1
TGTGCCAGCAGCCCGGGACAGGCGAACACCGGGGAGCTGTTTTTT	CASSPGQANTGELFF	few	TRBD1	TRBV6-2/TRBV6-3	TRBJ2-2
TGTGCCAGCAGTGGTCGGGGTCAGGGGGCAGTCGAGCAGTACTTC	CASSGRGQGAVEQYF	-	TRBD1	TRBV6-2/TRBV6-3	TRBJ2-7
TGTGCCACCAGTGGAGACAGAGGATCACCCCTCCACTTT	CATSGDRGSPLHF	-	-	TRBV24-1	TRBJ1-6
TGTGCCAGCAGCGAGAGGGGGCGAGAGACCCAGTACTTC	CASSERGRETQYF	-	TRBD1	TRBV9	TRBJ2-5
TGTGCCAGCAGTGAAGGCCCAAGCGGTGCGCAGTATTTT	CASSEGPSGAQYF	-	-	TRBV6-4	TRBJ2-3
TGTGCCAGCAGTGAATGGACAAGCGGGAGTTCCGAGCAGTACTTC	CASSEWTSGSSEQYF	-	TRBD2	TRBV6-1	TRBJ2-7
TGTGCCAGCAGCTTAGGGGGCAGATATAACTATGGCTACACCTTC	CASSLGGRYNYGYTF	-	-	TRBV13	TRBJ1-2
TGCGCCAGCAGTGACGCCCTGGGACTTCTGGGAGAGCCCCAGCATTTT	CASSDALGLLGEPQHF	once	-	TRBV10-2	TRBJ1-5
TGCAGCGTTGACGAGCGTAGCACAGATACGCAGTATTTT	CSVDERSTDTQYF	-	-	TRBV29-1	TRBJ2-3